This TCR beta chain was observed in a study of blood T cell repertoires in COVID-19. Across the study: Both acute and convalescent COVID-19 samples were obtained from the United States, Italy and Spain. In each case, the material was cDNA or gDNA derived from T cells, B-cell-depleted T cells, or PBMCs.

The length of the CDR3 is 15 residues. The V gene lost 6 bases and the J gene lost 1 base, with 13 bases spanning the gap. Per the germline V gene, CDR1 is MNHEY and CDR2 is SVGAGI. Clones were read by immunoSEQ multiplex PCR, and TCRdb kept only the in-frame ones, dropping some. The sample lists about 56,000 clones, 55% to 75% occurring once. The material sequenced was peripheral blood. The rearrangement joins TRBV6-5 to TRBJ1-3; D is perhaps TRBD1 (6 bases). This TCR derives from a woman aged 70-85 years with COVID-19, enrolled during active disease. The CDR3 coding sequence is TGTGCCAGCAGCGGAAACAGGGCATCTGGAAACACCATATATTTT. Its protein is CASSGNRASGNTIYF.